The following is a TCR beta chain sequence with its context. Molecules of cDNA were individually given unique molecular identifiers that were attached to them. MiXCR, run by TCRdb on the 5' RACE reads, gives a single entry per CDR3 protein. Among under 90,000 distinct CDR3 sequences listed, 13% were seen once. The germline V gene has CDR1 SGHRS and CDR2 YFSETQ. The CDR3 extends over 15 amino acids. Trimming shortened V by 5 bases and J by 1 base, and 12 bases separated the two germline ends. The source of the sample is a study of early T cells in non-severe SARS-CoV-2 infection. The wider study: Chains were unpaired, as sequencing was done on bulk RNA from unsorted whole blood.

The V call is TRBV5-1, the J call TRBJ2-2, with D uncertain. This receptor was obtained from an adult who was a healthcare worker with PCR-confirmed SARS-CoV-2 infection or an uninfected control (not recorded which). The specimen was whole blood. The CDR3 protein is CASRPPPGNTGELFF. CDR3 sequence (DNA): TGCGCCAGCAGACCCCCTCCCGGGAACACCGGGGAGCTGTTTTTT.